This T cell receptor (beta chain) emerged from a study of cytomegalovirus exposure and HLA in healthy donors. Some clones are missing from TCRdb's copy, which holds only in-frame ones; the method was immunoSEQ multiplex PCR. Counted here are 150,000 to 200,000 clones, 80% to 85% occurring once; the ten biggest clones make up roughly a tenth. The donors were part of the validation cohort, which consisted of under 150 subjects and was separate from the first cohort of 666 subjects. Overall study findings and caveats: Many donors shared some public TCRs, even though most TCR sequences were rare. First-cohort TCR clusters were later found to tend to co-occur in the approximately 120 validation repertoires. Reported performance of the classifier showed diagnosis of cytomegalovirus status with high specificity and sensitivity.

With respect to this clone: Its specificity is unknown.

The V gene lost 7 bases and the J gene lost 0 bases, with 7 bases spanning the gap. Germline loops: CDR1 MNHNS, CDR2 SASEGT. This CDR3 is built from 13 residues. The J gene is TRBJ2-1, the V gene TRBV6-1; the D gene is possibly TRBD2 (5 bases). Sequencing was performed on PBMCs. The TCR originated in a man younger than 40 in good health and CMV-seropositive. This chain's CDR3 is CASTGSSYNEQFF. The DNA for the CDR3 is TGTGCCAGCACGGGATCCTCCTACAATGAGCAGTTCTTC.